This entry is about one TCR beta chain. The antigen remains undetermined. cDNA was produced in eight separate reactions per sample. The UMIs carried a 6-nucleotide sample barcode, and they were added by template switching. From the 5' RACE reads, TCRdb lists one entry per CDR3 protein and no DNA. This sample contains some 440,000 distinct CDR3 sequences. The germline V gene encodes CDR1 MNHEY and CDR2 SVGEGT. The CDR3 consists of 11 residues. The sample belongs to a study of monozygotic twins with inflammatory bowel disease. Study-level points and caveats: With inverse Simpson as the measure, TCRbeta diversity was lower in IBD patients than in healthy co-twins. Possibly because of limited power, concordant and discordant twins showed no difference in repertoire similarity.

V usage is TRBV6-2 or TRBV6-3 and J usage is TRBJ2-5. The TCR originated in a human donor with ulcerative colitis or Crohn's disease, or a healthy co-twin of an affected twin (not recorded which). Sequencing was carried out using blood. CDR3: CASSYISTQYF.